This T cell receptor (beta chain) originates from a study of shared clonotypes between healthy human individuals. Sequencing was performed with immunoSEQ multiplex PCR; in TCRdb, only in-frame clones are kept and a portion is missing. The sample has 2,500,000 or so clones, 80% to 95% seen once. A single count supports this clone. Germline values: CDR1 MNHNY, CDR2 SVGAGI (reference sequence). The V end lost 5 bases, the J end lost 2 bases, and 11 bases lay between the germline ends. The CDR3 contains 14 residues. This clonotype was sampled from a man aged 18-30 years in good health. Some clones in this sample may be carry-over from other donors' samples. The sequencing sample was made of naive CD4+ T cells from PBMCs. Sample subset: CD45RA+ positively selected. The V and J genes are TRBV6-6 and TRBJ2-3, with D maybe TRBD2 (6 bases). CDR3 residues: CASSQLANTDTQYF. CDR3 DNA sequence: TGTGCCAGCAGTCAACTAGCCAACACAGATACGCAGTATTTT.